The 31 T cell receptor beta chains given below trace back to one sample, sequenced in a study of T cells after yellow fever vaccination. TCRdb itself ran the 5' RACE reads through MiXCR, one entry per CDR3 protein. Of 200,000 to 300,000 distinct CDR3 sequences in the sample, more than 3.5% were seen once. The input for sequencing was PBMCs, taken 15 days after the yellow fever booster vaccination. Source of these receptors: a man between 18 and 35 years old who received the YFV17D yellow fever vaccine.

Only a few counts were recorded for this clonotype. V is TRBV7-6 and J is TRBJ2-1; weak D call: TRBD1 (6 bases). Trimming stripped 1 base from V and 8 bases from J, with 18 bases between. Germline V gene lookup returns CDR1 SGHVS and CDR2 FNYEAQ. CDR3 size: 16 residues. The CDR3 region has the DNA TGTGCCAGCAGCTTAGGTGGGGGCCTTCTCTTGGATGAGCAGTTCTTC. It codes for CASSLGGGLLLDEQFF.

This clonotype was recorded many times. The rearrangement joins TRBV5-1 to TRBJ1-4, with D perhaps matching TRBD1 (6 bases). This CDR3 is built from 17 residues. Germline V gene data show CDR1 as SGHRS and CDR2 as YFSETQ. V was pared by 2 bases and J by 10 bases, with 24 bases between. The CDR3 bases are TGCGCCAGCAGCTTCACAATCCACAGGGACGAGTCGGCAAAACTGTTTTTT. Translation: CASSFTIHRDESAKLFF.

This clonotype was seen repeatedly, ten times or more. V gene TRBV6-2 or TRBV6-3 combines with J gene TRBJ1-1; D gene uncertain. Germline loops: CDR1 MNHEY, CDR2 SVGEGT. This CDR3 is built from 14 residues. V lost 2 bases and J 0 bases, leaving 7 bases between the germline ends. In DNA form, the CDR3 reads TGTGCCAGCAGTTACGACCTAATGAACACTGAAGCTTTCTTT. It yields the protein CASSYDLMNTEAFF.

In regard to this clonotype: The junction differs from germline at one of its ends, possibly a read error. This sequence joins TRBV5-5 and TRBJ2-2; maybe TRBD2 (6 bases). This CDR3 comprises 16 residues. CDR1 and CDR2 from the germline V gene are SGHKS and YYEKEE (reference sequence). CDR3: CGSSLGGGLNTGELFF. CDR3 DNA sequence: TGTGGCAGCAGCTTGGGGGGAGGCCTGAACACCGGGGAGCTGTTTTTT.

In regard to this clonotype: This sequence may be a read error, since a much larger clone differs from it by one base. The chain is built from TRBV5-1 and TRBJ1-2; 8 bases are shared with TRBD1. The CDR3 contains 14 residues. From germline, CDR1 is SGHRS and CDR2 YFSETQ. The CDR3 sequence is CASSSGQVDYDYTF. DNA of the CDR3: TGCGCCAGCAGCTCGGGACAGGTAGACTATGACTACACCTTC.

This clonotype came up many times. The rearrangement uses TRBV20-1 and TRBJ2-3, with a weak D call TRBD2 (6 bases). Germline loops: CDR1 DFQATT, CDR2 SNEGSKA (reference sequence). V lost 0 bases to trimming and J lost 2 bases, with 12 bases between them. CDR3 length: 15 amino acids. The CDR3 protein is CSARELEGHTDTQYF. CDR3 in DNA: TGCAGTGCTAGAGAATTGGAGGGGCACACAGATACGCAGTATTTT.

This clonotype was counted ten times or more. The V gene is TRBV7-9, the J gene TRBJ2-5; D may be TRBD1 or TRBD2 (7 bases each). V lost 5 bases to trimming and J lost 2 bases, with 15 bases between them. The CDR3 is 15 residues long. CDR1 is SEHNR and CDR2 is FQNEAQ in the germline V gene (reference sequence). CDR3: CASSLLQGGQETQYF. As DNA, the CDR3 is TGTGCCAGCAGCCTGCTGCAGGGGGGGCAAGAGACCCAGTACTTC.

This clonotype has ten or more counts. The J gene is TRBJ2-1, the V gene TRBV12-3 or TRBV12-4; D might be TRBD1 (6 bases). The CDR3 spans 14 residues. V was trimmed by 0 bases and J by 14 bases, leaving 17 bases between them. The CDR3 bases are TGTGCCAGCAGTTTAGCGGGGGCCCTACTTTCGGAGTTCTTC. Its protein product is CASSLAGALLSEFF.

This clonotype was observed many times. This chain joins TRBV18 and TRBJ2-3; no firm D call. The germline gives CDR1 KGHSH, CDR2 LQKENI. Trimming left V 7 bases short and J 2 bases short, with 13 bases between. The length of the CDR3 is 14 residues. This CDR3 is CASCDLGLTDTQYF. For the CDR3, the DNA is TGTGCCAGCTGTGACCTAGGGCTCACAGATACGCAGTATTTT.

This clonotype was found many times. The chain uses TRBV5-1 and TRBJ1-1; 8 positions match TRBD1. With 4 bases clipped from V and 3 bases from J, the junction kept 5 bases outside the gene matches. This CDR3 has 14 residues. Per germline, CDR1 SGHRS and CDR2 YFSETQ. Here the CDR3 reads CASSVLTGDTEAFF. The CDR3 nucleotides are TGCGCCAGCAGCGTATTGACAGGGGACACTGAAGCTTTCTTT. Together with reference TRBV5-1 and TRBJ1-1, the CDR3 gives the full variable domain: KAGVTQTPRYLIKTRGQQVTLSCSPISGHRSVSWYQQTPGQGLQFLFEYFSETQRNKGNFPGRFSGRQFSNSRSEMNVSTLELGDSALYLCASSVLTGDTEAFFGQGTRLTVV.

This clonotype has at least ten counts. The V call is TRBV7-2, the J call TRBJ1-1; D not certain. The germline V gene encodes CDR1 SGHTA and CDR2 FQGNSA. Trimming left V 1 base short and J 0 bases short, with 12 bases between. The CDR3 is 16 residues long. The CDR3 here is CASSLGLVRVNTEAFF. CDR3 nucleotide sequence: TGTGCCAGCAGCTTAGGACTGGTGAGGGTGAACACTGAAGCTTTCTTT.

This clonotype has only a few counts. V usage is TRBV18 and J usage is TRBJ1-1; D is undetermined. This CDR3 is built from 12 residues. Trimming shortened V by 5 bases and J by 12 bases, and 16 bases separated the two germline ends. In germline, CDR1 is KGHSH, CDR2 LQKENI. CDR3 amino acids: CASSSPGNRTFF. Written as DNA, the CDR3 is TGTGCCAGCTCATCCCCCGGGAACCGGACTTTCTTT.

This clonotype occurred many times. The V and J genes are TRBV5-1 and TRBJ2-1, with TRBD1 as a possible D gene (6 bases). The CDR3 has 14 amino acids. Trimming shortened V by 1 base and J by 4 bases, and 9 bases separated the two germline ends. Germline CDR1 SGHRS, CDR2 YFSETQ. The CDR3 is CASSLTGTYNEQFF. CDR3 sequence (DNA): TGCGCCAGCAGCTTGACGGGGACATACAATGAGCAGTTCTTC.

The sample holds many counts of this clonotype. The genes are TRBV2 and TRBJ1-1, with no clear D. The CDR3 consists of 13 residues. Between the trimmed V and J ends, which lost 6 bases and 0 bases, there was a span of 8 bases. Germline V gives CDR1 SNHLY, CDR2 FYNNEI. The CDR3 protein is CASRGTVNTEAFF. CDR3 nucleotide sequence: TGTGCCAGCAGAGGTACAGTGAACACTGAAGCTTTCTTT.

This clonotype showed up many times. V gene TRBV5-1 combines with J gene TRBJ2-1; D is possibly TRBD2 (7 bases). The length of the CDR3 is 15 residues. V gave up 4 bases and J gave up 10 bases, with 21 bases separating them. Germline V gene data show CDR1 as SGHRS and CDR2 as YFSETQ. CDR3 loop: CASSPGGNRAREQFF. The CDR3 DNA is TGCGCCAGCAGCCCGGGGGGAAACAGGGCTCGAGAGCAGTTCTTC.

This clonotype has a count of ten or more. V gene TRBV5-1 combines with J gene TRBJ2-3, with D maybe TRBD1 (6 bases). Per the germline V gene, CDR1 is SGHRS and CDR2 is YFSETQ. Trimming removed 0 bases from V and 1 base from J, with 9 bases in between. The CDR3 extends over 15 amino acids. The CDR3 region is CASSLDRVGTDTQYF. The CDR3 nucleotides are TGCGCCAGCAGCTTGGACAGGGTCGGCACAGATACGCAGTATTTT.

This clonotype occurred many times. The chain is built from TRBV6-6 and TRBJ1-4; D remains unclear. CDR1 and CDR2 (germline): MNHNY, SVGAGI (reference sequence). V lost 6 bases, J lost 8 bases, and 16 bases lay in between. The CDR3 is 14 amino acids. The CDR3 DNA reads TGTGCCAGCAGCCGGGTCGTGCAAAGCGAAAAACTGTTTTTT. This translates into CASSRVVQSEKLFF.

This clonotype has at least ten counts. The chain recombines TRBV5-6 with TRBJ2-5; D is ambiguous. This CDR3 has 14 amino acids. Germline V CDR1 and CDR2: SGHDT, YYEEEE. Trimming cost V 4 bases and J 5 bases, with 15 bases left between them. The CDR3 bases are TGTGCCAGCAGCCCCCCAGGTGTCCGGGAGACCCAGTACTTC. Residues: CASSPPGVRETQYF.

This clonotype showed up many times. The gene calls are TRBV20-1 and TRBJ2-3, with 14 bases fitting TRBD2. The CDR3 length is 14 residues. V was pared by 4 bases and J by 10 bases, with 7 bases of the junction left unmatched. From germline, CDR1 is DFQATT and CDR2 SNEGSKA (reference sequence). The CDR3 reads CSAKTSGGAGAQYF. As DNA, the CDR3 is TGCAGTGCTAAGACTAGCGGGGGGGCCGGGGCGCAGTATTTT.

This clonotype was picked up many times. This sequence joins TRBV6-5 and TRBJ2-1, with D tentatively TRBD1 or TRBD2 (5 bases each). From germline, CDR1 is MNHEY and CDR2 SVGAGI. The CDR3 extends over 12 amino acids. V was clipped by 6 bases and J by 12 bases, with 15 bases between them. The CDR3 sequence is CASSPGGGRQFF. The DNA for the CDR3 is TGTGCCAGCAGCCCCGGTGGGGGTCGGCAGTTCTTC.

This clonotype was recorded at least ten times. V is TRBV7-9 and J is TRBJ2-1, with D possibly being TRBD1 or TRBD2 (5 bases each). Trimming removed 7 bases from V and 6 bases from J, with 22 bases in between. Germline values: CDR1 SEHNR, CDR2 FQNEAQ (reference sequence). This CDR3 spans 16 amino acids. The CDR3 DNA sequence: TGTGCCAGCACCTCGGGTAAACTGGGGGATTTCAATGAGCAGTTCTTC. It encodes CASTSGKLGDFNEQFF. Looking up the rest from reference TRBV7-9 and TRBJ2-1 gives the full variable domain: DTGVSQNPRHKITKRGQNVTFRCDPISEHNRLYWYRQTLGQGPEFLTYFQNEAQLEKSRLLSDRFSAERPKGSFSTLEIQRTEQGDSAMYLCASTSGKLGDFNEQFFGPGTRLTVL.

This clonotype showed up many times. The genes are TRBV19 and TRBJ2-6; D is possibly TRBD1 (6 bases). V was trimmed by 6 bases and J by 0 bases, leaving 9 bases between them. The germline gives CDR1 LNHDA, CDR2 SQIVND (reference sequence). This CDR3 has 15 amino acids. In nucleotides, the CDR3 is TGTGCCAGTAGAACAGGGTCCTCTGGGGCCAACGTCCTGACTTTC. Amino acid sequence: CASRTGSSGANVLTF.

In its sample, this clonotype was seen many times. The V gene is TRBV20-1, the J gene TRBJ1-2, with D perhaps matching TRBD1 (6 bases). Germline lookup yields CDR1 DFQATT and CDR2 SNEGSKA (reference sequence). This CDR3 contains 14 residues. Trimming pared 5 bases from V and 4 bases from J, leaving 17 bases between. The CDR3 region has the DNA TGCAGTGCTGAGGCAGGAGGGGGTGGCTATGGCTACACCTTC. Translating gives CSAEAGGGGYGYTF.

This clonotype was counted at least ten times. The gene calls are TRBV27 and TRBJ2-7; 7 nucleotides align to TRBD2. The junction had 4 bases not matched to a gene; V was cut back by 5 bases and J by 0 bases. The CDR3 spans 14 residues. Germline CDR1 MNHEY, CDR2 SMNVEV (reference sequence). The CDR3 loop is CASSPWGGSYEQYV. The CDR3 DNA is TGTGCCAGCAGTCCGTGGGGGGGCTCCTACGAGCAGTACGTC.

The V and J genes are TRBV5-5 and TRBJ1-2; maybe TRBD1 (6 bases). Germline V gene sequence: CDR1 SGHKS, CDR2 YYEKEE (reference sequence). V lost 7 bases and J 2 bases, leaving 18 bases between the germline ends. The CDR3 has 15 residues. The DNA of the CDR3 is TGTGCCAGCTGCCCGGCGGCAGGGGTAAACTATGGCTACACCTTC. Amino acids: CASCPAAGVNYGYTF.

This clonotype has at least ten counts. The genes are TRBV20-1 and TRBJ2-1, with a possible D match to TRBD1 (5 bases). Germline loops: CDR1 DFQATT, CDR2 SNEGSKA (reference sequence). Trimming shortened V by 1 base and J by 8 bases, and 18 bases separated the two germline ends. This CDR3 has 15 amino acids. The CDR3 here is CSARVDRRVGDEQFF. The CDR3 DNA sequence: TGCAGTGCTAGAGTTGACCGCAGGGTCGGAGATGAGCAGTTCTTC.

Many counts were recorded for this clonotype. The chain employs TRBV18 and TRBJ2-7; 10 nucleotides agree with TRBD1. In germline, CDR1 is KGHSH, CDR2 LQKENI. This CDR3 has 15 residues. Trimming removed 3 bases from V and 5 bases from J; junction bases left unmatched: 7. CDR3 protein: CASSPRHGTGDEQYF. The CDR3 region has the DNA TGTGCCAGCTCACCCCGCCACGGGACAGGGGACGAGCAGTACTTC.

This clonotype was seen ten or more times. The V call is TRBV7-2, the J call TRBJ1-1; TRBD1 is a possible D gene (6 bases). Germline loops: CDR1 SGHTA, CDR2 FQGNSA. The length of the CDR3 is 13 residues. V was pared by 5 bases and J by 1 base, with 8 bases between. In DNA form, the CDR3 reads TGTGCCAGCAGCCGGGACAAGAACACTGAAGCTTTCTTT. Amino acid sequence: CASSRDKNTEAFF.

Ten or more counts support this clonotype. The CDR3 loop is CASSLSGFNEQFF. CDR3 nucleotides: TGCGCCAGCAGCCTATCCGGGTTCAATGAGCAGTTCTTC. The J gene is TRBJ2-1, the V gene TRBV4-1; no clear D. V lost 4 bases, J lost 6 bases, and 10 bases lay in between. Per germline, CDR1 MGHRA and CDR2 YSYEKL. This CDR3 spans 13 amino acids.

This clonotype was recorded many times. The rearrangement joins TRBV18 to TRBJ2-3; 7 nucleotides align to TRBD1. The length of the CDR3 is 15 residues. Germline CDR1 KGHSH, CDR2 LQKENI. V was pared by 3 bases and J by 0 bases, with 3 bases of the junction left unmatched. CDR3 nucleotide sequence: TGTGCCAGCTCACCCGACAGGGCTAGCACAGATACGCAGTATTTT. Protein: CASSPDRASTDTQYF.

This clonotype has at least ten counts. The V gene is TRBV6-5, the J gene TRBJ1-4; D remains unclear. Germline V gives CDR1 MNHEY, CDR2 SVGAGI. The ends were cut back, 6 bases at V and 6 bases at J, with 14 bases in the middle. The CDR3 sequence is 14 residues long. The CDR3 protein is CASSRRPVDEKLFF. For the CDR3, the DNA is TGTGCCAGCAGCCGCCGCCCGGTCGATGAAAAACTGTTTTTT.